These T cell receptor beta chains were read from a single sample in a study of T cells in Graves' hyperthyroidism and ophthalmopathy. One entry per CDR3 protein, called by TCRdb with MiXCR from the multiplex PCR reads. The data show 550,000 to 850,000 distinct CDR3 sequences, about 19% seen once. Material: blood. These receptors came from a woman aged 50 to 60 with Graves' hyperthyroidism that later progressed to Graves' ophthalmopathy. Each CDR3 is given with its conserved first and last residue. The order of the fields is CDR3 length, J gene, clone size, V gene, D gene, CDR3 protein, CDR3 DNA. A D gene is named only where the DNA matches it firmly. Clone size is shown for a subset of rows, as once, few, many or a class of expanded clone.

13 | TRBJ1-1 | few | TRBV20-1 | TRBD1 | CSAPRDRATEAFF | TGCAGTGCTCCCCGGGACAGGGCTACTGAAGCTTTCTTT
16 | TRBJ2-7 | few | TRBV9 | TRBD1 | CASSVGTGASSYEQYF | TGTGCCAGCAGCGTAGGGACAGGGGCCAGCTCCTACGAGCAGTACTTC
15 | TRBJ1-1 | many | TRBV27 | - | CASSFTPDVNTEAFF | TGTGCCAGCAGTTTTACACCCGATGTGAACACTGAAGCTTTCTTT
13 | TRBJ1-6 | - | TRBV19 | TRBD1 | CASSRDRAEPLHF | TGTGCCAGTAGCCGGGACAGGGCTGAGCCCCTCCACTTT
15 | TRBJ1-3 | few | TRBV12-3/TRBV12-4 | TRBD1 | CASKAGTGLRNTIYF | TGTGCCAGCAAAGCTGGGACAGGGCTGAGAAACACCATATATTTT
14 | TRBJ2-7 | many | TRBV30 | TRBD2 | CAWRRRGASYEQYF | TGTGCCTGGAGAAGGCGGGGGGCCTCCTACGAGCAGTACTTC
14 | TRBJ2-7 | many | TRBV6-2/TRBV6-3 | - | CASSFQGLSYEQYF | TGTGCCAGCAGCTTCCAGGGTTTATCCTACGAGCAGTACTTC
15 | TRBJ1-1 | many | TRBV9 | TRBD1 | CASSVEGTGYTEAFF | TGTGCCAGCAGCGTAGAGGGGACAGGGTACACTGAAGCTTTCTTT
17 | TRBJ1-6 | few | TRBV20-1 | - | CSARDRSRGTSNSPLHF | TGCAGTGCTAGAGATCGGAGCAGGGGTACGAGTAATTCACCCCTCCACTTT
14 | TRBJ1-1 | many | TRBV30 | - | CAWSRTFFASEAFF | TGTGCCTGGTCACGGACCTTCTTTGCGTCTGAAGCTTTCTTT
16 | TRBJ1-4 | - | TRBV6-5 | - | CASSSSWEGSNEKLFF | TGTGCCAGCAGTTCCTCCTGGGAGGGTTCTAATGAAAAACTGTTTTTT
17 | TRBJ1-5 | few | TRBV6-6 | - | CASSYSGHADSNQPQHF | TGTGCCAGCAGTTACTCCGGACACGCCGATAGCAATCAGCCCCAGCATTTT
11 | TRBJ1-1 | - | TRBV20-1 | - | CSATPNTEAFF | TGCAGTGCCACACCGAACACTGAAGCTTTCTTT
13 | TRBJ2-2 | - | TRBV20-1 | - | CSARFRGAGELFF | TGCAGTGCTAGGTTCCGTGGGGCCGGGGAGCTGTTTTTT
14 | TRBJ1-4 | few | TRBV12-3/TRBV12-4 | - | CASILAPGNEKLFF | TGTGCCAGCATCCTTGCCCCAGGGAATGAAAAACTGTTTTTT
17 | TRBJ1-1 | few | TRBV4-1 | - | CASSQSEGRKGNTEAFF | TGCGCCAGCAGCCAAAGTGAAGGGCGTAAGGGGAACACTGAAGCTTTCTTT
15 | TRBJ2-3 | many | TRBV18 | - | CASSSQTGSTDTQYF | TGTGCCAGCTCATCGCAGACAGGTAGCACAGATACGCAGTATTTT
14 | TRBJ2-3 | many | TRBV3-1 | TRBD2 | CASRAGGPTDTQYF | TGTGCCAGCAGGGCGGGGGGGCCCACAGATACGCAGTATTTT
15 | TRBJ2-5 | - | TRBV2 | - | CASSDQSTGSETQYF | TGTGCCAGCAGTGACCAATCGACAGGCTCAGAGACCCAGTACTTC
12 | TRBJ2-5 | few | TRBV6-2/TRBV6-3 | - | CASSQTQETQYF | TGTGCCAGCAGCCAGACTCAAGAGACCCAGTACTTC
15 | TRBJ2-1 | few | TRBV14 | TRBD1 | CASSTGQGTSNEQFF | TGTGCCAGCAGCACAGGACAGGGCACCTCGAATGAGCAGTTCTTC
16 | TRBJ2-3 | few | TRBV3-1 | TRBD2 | CASSQASSGGTDTQYF | TGTGCCAGCAGCCAAGCCTCTAGCGGCGGCACAGATACGCAGTATTTT
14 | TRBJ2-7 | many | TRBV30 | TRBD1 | CAWSVGTESYEQYF | TGTGCCTGGAGTGTAGGGACAGAATCCTACGAGCAGTACTTC
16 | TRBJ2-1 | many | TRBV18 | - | CASSPDGGLSYNEQFF | TGTGCCAGCTCACCGGACGGGGGCCTCTCCTACAATGAGCAGTTCTTC
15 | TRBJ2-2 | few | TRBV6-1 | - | CASSRARGPTGELFF | TGTGCCAGCAGTCGCGCCAGGGGCCCCACCGGGGAGCTGTTTTTT
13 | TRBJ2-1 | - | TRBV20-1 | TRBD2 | CSASSGGHNEQFF | TGCAGTGCTAGTAGCGGGGGGCACAATGAGCAGTTCTTC
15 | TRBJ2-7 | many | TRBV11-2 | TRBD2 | CASSLAGGRSNEQYF | TGTGCCAGCAGCTTAGCGGGGGGGCGGTCTAACGAGCAGTACTTC
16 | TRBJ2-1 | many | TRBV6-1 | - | CASSQSAFSSYNEQFF | TGTGCCAGCAGTCAAAGCGCCTTTAGCTCCTACAATGAGCAGTTCTTC
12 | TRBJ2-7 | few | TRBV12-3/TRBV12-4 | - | CASSIQGTEQYF | TGTGCCAGCAGTATACAGGGTACCGAGCAGTACTTC
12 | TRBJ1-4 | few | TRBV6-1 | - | CASRRNNEKLFF | TGTGCCAGCCGGCGGAATAATGAAAAACTGTTTTTT
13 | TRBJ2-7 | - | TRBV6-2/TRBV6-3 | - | CASRRDPFYEQYF | TGTGCCAGCAGACGGGACCCCTTTTACGAGCAGTACTTC
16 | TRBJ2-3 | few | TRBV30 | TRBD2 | CAWSPWTSGGLDTQYF | TGTGCCTGGAGTCCCTGGACTAGCGGGGGCCTGGATACGCAGTATTTT
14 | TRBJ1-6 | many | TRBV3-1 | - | CASSRGRHNSPLHF | TGTGCCAGCAGCCGAGGACGGCATAATTCACCCCTCCACTTT
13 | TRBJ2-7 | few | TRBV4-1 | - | CAGSRTELYEQYF | TGCGCCGGCAGCCGGACAGAACTTTACGAGCAGTACTTC
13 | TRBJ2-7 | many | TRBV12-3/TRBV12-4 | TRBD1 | CASSKSGGGEQYF | TGTGCCAGCAGTAAATCAGGGGGTGGCGAGCAGTACTTC
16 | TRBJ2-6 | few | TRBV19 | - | CASRHAKGSGANVLTF | TGTGCCAGTAGGCACGCGAAGGGCTCTGGGGCCAACGTCCTGACTTTC
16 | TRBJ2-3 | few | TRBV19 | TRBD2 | CASSVKKRGNTDTQYF | TGTGCCAGTAGTGTCAAGAAGCGGGGGAATACAGATACGCAGTATTTT
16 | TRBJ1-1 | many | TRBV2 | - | CASSNRWTSRNTEAFF | TGTGCCAGCAGTAACCGTTGGACAAGCAGGAACACTGAAGCTTTCTTT
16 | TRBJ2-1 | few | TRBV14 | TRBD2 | CASSGLLAGGFFEQFF | TGTGCCAGCAGCGGCCTCCTAGCGGGGGGGTTCTTTGAGCAGTTCTTC
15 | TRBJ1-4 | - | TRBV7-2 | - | CASSLGGAGGEKLFF | TGTGCCAGCAGCTTAGGGGGAGCCGGAGGAGAAAAACTGTTTTTT
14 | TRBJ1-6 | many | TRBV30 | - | CAWSGGSWGSPLHF | TGTGCCTGGAGTGGAGGGTCTTGGGGTTCACCCCTCCACTTT
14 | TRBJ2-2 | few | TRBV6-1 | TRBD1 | CASRGQIVTGELFF | TGTGCCAGCCGGGGACAGATTGTCACCGGGGAGCTGTTTTTT
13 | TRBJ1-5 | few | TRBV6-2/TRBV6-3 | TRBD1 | CATRQGNNQPQHF | TGTGCCACGCGACAGGGGAACAATCAGCCCCAGCATTTT
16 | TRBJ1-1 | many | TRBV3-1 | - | CASSQDLEPLNTEAFF | TGTGCCAGCAGCCAAGATTTAGAGCCCCTGAACACTGAAGCTTTCTTT
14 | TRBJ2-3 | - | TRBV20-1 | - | CSARVGSGFDTQYF | TGCAGTGCTAGAGTTGGGTCGGGGTTCGATACGCAGTATTTT
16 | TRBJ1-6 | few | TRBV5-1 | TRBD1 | CASSLAAGGIDSPLHF | TGCGCCAGCAGCTTGGCCGCAGGGGGCATAGATTCACCCCTCCACTTT
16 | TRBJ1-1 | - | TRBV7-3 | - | CASRGGGDGGHTEAFF | TGTGCCAGCAGGGGGGGGGGAGACGGCGGACACACTGAAGCTTTCTTT